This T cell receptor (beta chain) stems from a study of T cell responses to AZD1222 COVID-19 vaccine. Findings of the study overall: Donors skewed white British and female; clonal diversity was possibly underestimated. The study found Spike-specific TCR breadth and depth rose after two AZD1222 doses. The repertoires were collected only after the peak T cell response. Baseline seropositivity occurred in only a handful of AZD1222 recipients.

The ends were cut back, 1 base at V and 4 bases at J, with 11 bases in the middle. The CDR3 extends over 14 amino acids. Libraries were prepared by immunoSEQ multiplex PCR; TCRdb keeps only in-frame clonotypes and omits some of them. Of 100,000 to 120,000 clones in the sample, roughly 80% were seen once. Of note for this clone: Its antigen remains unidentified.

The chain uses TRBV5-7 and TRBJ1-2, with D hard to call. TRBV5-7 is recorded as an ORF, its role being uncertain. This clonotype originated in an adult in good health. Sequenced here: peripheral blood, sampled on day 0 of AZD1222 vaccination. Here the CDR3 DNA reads TGTGCCAGCAGCTTGTTGTGCGACTGCTATGGCTACACCTTC. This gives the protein CASSLLCDCYGYTF.